The 28 T cell receptor beta chains presented below share a single source sample, sequenced in a study of cytomegalovirus exposure and HLA in healthy donors (dated 2017 in TCRdb). The library was obtained by the immunoSEQ multiplex PCR assay. TCRdb stores this immuneACCESS table with in-frame sequences only. Part of the clones is absent; in the studies checked, under half of the shortfall reflects unresolved V genes, and no reason is known for the rest. This sample gives over 150,000 clones in total; 90% to 97% of them show up just once. The top ten constitute about 0.89% of the sample. Sequencing used PBMCs. The receptors were gathered from a woman between 18 and 30 years old in good health and CMV-seronegative.

This chain uses TRBV7-3 with TRBJ2-1; 12 bases line up with TRBD1. V was pared by 7 bases and J by 7 bases, with 14 bases of the junction left unmatched. CDR3 size: 17 residues. The germline V gene has CDR1 SGHTA and CDR2 FQGTGA. The CDR3 DNA is TGTGCCAGCACTAAACCTCAGGGACAGGGGGCGGGGAATGAGCAGTTCTTC. Its translation: CASTKPQGQGAGNEQFF.

The genes are TRBV5-4 and TRBJ1-2; D is unresolved. V was cut by 5 bases and J by 6 bases, with 17 bases left in between. The CDR3 length is 14 residues. Per the germline V gene, CDR1 is SGHNT and CDR2 is YYREEE (reference sequence). The CDR3 sequence: CASRAPGVGNGYTF. The CDR3 DNA is TGTGCCAGCAGGGCCCCCGGGGTGGGGAATGGCTACACCTTC.

The CDR3 spells CASSLSEGRKTQYF. CDR3 nucleotides: TGTGCCAGCAGCTTATCTGAGGGAAGGAAGACCCAGTACTTC. V is TRBV13 and J is TRBJ2-5; TRBD2 might be the D (5 bases). The germline gives CDR1 PRHDT, CDR2 FYEKMQ (reference sequence). Trimming removed 2 bases from V and 6 bases from J, with 13 bases in between. CDR3 size: 14 residues.

This chain joins TRBV11-2 and TRBJ2-1, with 11 bases that match TRBD2. The CDR3 is made up of 15 amino acids. The V gene end was trimmed by 3 bases and the J gene end by 2 bases; junction bases not matched to a gene: 0. Germline V gives CDR1 SGHAT, CDR2 FQNNGV. The CDR3 spells CASSFSGGAYNEQFF. The CDR3 DNA reads as TGTGCCAGCAGCTTTAGCGGGGGGGCCTACAATGAGCAGTTCTTC.

This chain links TRBV5-1 with TRBJ2-7, with 7 bases aligning to TRBD1. This CDR3 spans 15 amino acids. The germline CDR1 and CDR2 sequences are SGHRS and YFSETQ. With V trimmed by 3 bases and J by 3 bases, 9 bases remained unmatched. The CDR3, as DNA: TGCGCCAGCAGCTCCTCAGGGGGTTGGGGCTACGAGCAGTACTTC. It encodes CASSSSGGWGYEQYF.

This clone was recorded once. The chain carries TRBV5-4 and TRBJ2-5; 12 nucleotides agree with TRBD2. Germline V gives CDR1 SGHNT, CDR2 YYREEE (reference sequence). The CDR3 contains 18 residues. Trimming removed 1 base from V and 2 bases from J; junction bases left unmatched: 9. The CDR3 here is CASSLFSSGGAYQETQYF. CDR3 DNA sequence: TGTGCCAGCAGCTTGTTCTCTAGCGGGGGGGCCTATCAAGAGACCCAGTACTTC.

The V and J genes are TRBV4-3 and TRBJ2-7; D might be TRBD1 (6 bases). CDR1 and CDR2 from the germline V gene are LGHNA and YSLEER. The length of the CDR3 is 16 residues. Deletions cut 3 bases from V and 1 base from J, with 16 bases between. CDR3 sequence (DNA): TGCGCCAGCAGCCACTCCCTATTTGACAGGTCCTACGAGCAGTACTTC. Protein sequence: CASSHSLFDRSYEQYF.

The chain carries TRBV4-2 and TRBJ2-3; TRBD2 matches 12 bases. The CDR3 loop spans 16 amino acids. Germline V gene sequence: CDR1 LGHNA, CDR2 YNFKEQ. The junction had 1 base not matched to a gene; V was cut back by 2 bases and J by 1 base. CDR3 nucleotides: TGTGCCAGCAGCCAAAGGACTAGCGGGGGCACAGATACGCAGTATTTT. It specifies CASSQRTSGGTDTQYF.

The rearrangement joins TRBV11-2 to TRBJ1-2; tentatively, D is TRBD1 (5 bases). Looked up from germline, CDR1 is SGHAT and CDR2 is FQNNGV. CDR3 length equals 13 residues. Trimming stripped 1 base from V and 4 bases from J, with 7 bases between. The CDR3 sequence is CASSLAGSYGYTF. The DNA of the CDR3 is TGTGCCAGCAGCTTAGCAGGGTCCTATGGCTACACCTTC. Together with reference TRBV11-2 and TRBJ1-2, the CDR3 gives the full variable domain: EAGVAQSPRYKIIEKRQSVAFWCNPISGHATLYWYQQILGQGPKLLIQFQNNGVVDDSQLPKDRFSAERLKGVDSTLKIQPAKLEDSAVYLCASSLAGSYGYTFGSGTRLTVV.

The chain's CDR3 is CASSEPGGGNYEQYF. The CDR3 DNA reads as TGTGCCAGCAGTGAGCCGGGCGGGGGTAACTACGAGCAGTACTTC. The chain combines TRBV6-1 with TRBJ2-7; 7 nucleotides align to TRBD2. Losses at the gene ends were 3 bases for V and 3 bases for J; bases not matched to a gene: 8. Germline values: CDR1 MNHNS, CDR2 SASEGT. This CDR3 contains 15 residues.

The gene calls are TRBV30 and TRBJ1-2; D is possibly TRBD1 (6 bases). Deletions cut 5 bases from V and 2 bases from J, with 9 bases between. Germline V gene lookup returns CDR1 GTSNPN and CDR2 SVGIG (reference sequence). This CDR3 has 12 residues. CDR3 sequence: CAWAGQNYGYTF. The CDR3 nucleotides are TGTGCCTGGGCAGGACAGAACTATGGCTACACCTTC.

The CDR3 reads CASSPGGTEAFF. The CDR3 DNA is TGTGCCAGCAGCCCCGGAGGCACTGAAGCTTTCTTT. The chain employs TRBV5-4 and TRBJ1-1; D is unresolved. This CDR3 is built from 12 residues. The V and J ends lost 4 bases and 4 bases respectively, with 8 bases between them. The germline V gene has CDR1 SGHNT and CDR2 YYREEE (reference sequence).

The V call is TRBV5-6, the J call TRBJ2-7; 10 bases align to TRBD1. This CDR3 region has 16 residues. Germline values: CDR1 SGHDT, CDR2 YYEEEE. Trimming removed 4 bases from V and 3 bases from J; junction bases left unmatched: 10. CDR3 coding DNA: TGTGCCAGCAGCCTGGGACAGGGGAGGTTGAACTACGAGCAGTACTTC. Translated: CASSLGQGRLNYEQYF.

J is TRBJ2-2 and V is TRBV9; weak D call: TRBD2 (5 bases). Trimming took 4 bases from V and 2 from J, leaving 15 bases between them. Germline V gene data show CDR1 as SGDLS and CDR2 as YYNGEE. The CDR3 contains 16 residues. The CDR3 region has the DNA TGTGCCAGCAGCCCTAGAGGGTCAGACAACACCGGGGAGCTGTTTTTT. It codes for CASSPRGSDNTGELFF.

V and J are TRBV27 and TRBJ2-6, with D hard to call. Trimming cost V 9 bases and J 7 bases, with 16 bases left between them. The CDR3 consists of 14 residues. The V gene's germline CDR1 is MNHEY and CDR2 SMNVEV (reference sequence). CDR3 sequence (DNA): TGTGCCAGTCGAAGAGGTACGGGTGCCAACGTCCTGACTTTC. Translated, it gives CASRRGTGANVLTF.

The chain employs TRBV9 and TRBJ2-1, with 7 positions matching TRBD2. The CDR3 has 15 residues. V was clipped by 4 bases and J by 6 bases; unmatched bases: 10. The germline V gene has CDR1 SGDLS and CDR2 YYNGEE. CDR3 in amino acids: CASSLPGTTLNEQFF. Here the CDR3 DNA reads TGTGCCAGCAGCCTCCCCGGGACTACCCTCAATGAGCAGTTCTTC.

V usage is TRBV9 and J usage is TRBJ2-5, with TRBD1 matching 7 bases. The germline gives CDR1 SGDLS, CDR2 YYNGEE. J lost 5 bases, V lost 2 bases, and 9 bases had no gene match. CDR3 length equals 15 residues. In DNA form, the CDR3 reads TGTGCCAGCAGCGTCCGGACAGGCCACGGGGAGACCCAGTACTTC. It encodes CASSVRTGHGETQYF.

This clone was detected only once. The chain carries TRBV11-2 and TRBJ1-1; 9 nucleotides line up with TRBD1. Germline V gives CDR1 SGHAT, CDR2 FQNNGV. There are 14 residues in the CDR3. Losses at the gene ends were 6 bases for V and 5 bases for J; bases not matched to a gene: 7. The CDR3 loop is CASSFGTGLTEAFF. CDR3 DNA sequence: TGTGCCAGCAGTTTCGGGACAGGGTTGACTGAAGCTTTCTTT.

This clone was counted a single time. V usage is TRBV5-6 and J usage is TRBJ2-1; 10 bases fit TRBD2. The V segment lost 2 bases and the J segment 7 bases; nucleotides outside the gene matches: 18. Germline values: CDR1 SGHDT, CDR2 YYEEEE. This CDR3 comprises 19 residues. The CDR3 bases are TGTGCCAGCAGCTTATTGAGCGGGGGGGCCGGGTTAATATGGAATGAGCAGTTCTTC. It is translated as CASSLLSGGAGLIWNEQFF.

The genes are TRBV15 and TRBJ1-2; D may be TRBD1 (5 bases). V dropped 0 bases and J dropped 4 bases, with 6 bases sitting between them. The CDR3 has 13 residues. Germline CDR1 LNHNV, CDR2 YYDKDF (reference sequence). The CDR3 nucleotides are TGTGCCACCAGCAGAGAACAGGCCTATGGCTACACCTTC. Its protein product is CATSREQAYGYTF. Complete variable domain (other parts from reference TRBV15 and TRBJ1-2): DAMVIQNPRYQVTQFGKPVTLSCSQTLNHNVMYWYQQKSSQAPKLLFHYYDKDFNNEADTPDNFQSRRPNTSFCFLDIRSPGLGDTAMYLCATSREQAYGYTFGSGTRLTVV.

This chain connects TRBV6-6 to TRBJ2-5, with D unresolved. The V gene lost 6 bases and the J gene lost 4 bases, with 9 bases spanning the gap. The CDR3 spans 12 residues. Germline-derived CDR1 and CDR2 are MNHNY and SVGAGI (reference sequence). CDR3 coding DNA: TGTGCCAGCAGCGAGGAAACAGAGACCCAGTACTTC. Translation gives CASSEETETQYF.

V usage is TRBV5-1 and J usage is TRBJ2-5, with TRBD1 as a possible D gene (6 bases). V was shortened by 4 bases and J by 5 bases, with 15 bases between the two germline ends. From germline, CDR1 is SGHRS and CDR2 YFSETQ. The CDR3 consists of 14 residues. CDR3 in DNA: TGCGCCAGCAGCGACCCCAGGGGAAAGGAGACCCAGTACTTC. It yields the protein CASSDPRGKETQYF.

The chain recombines TRBV18 with TRBJ2-5, with 10 bases fitting TRBD2. The germline V gene has CDR1 KGHSH and CDR2 LQKENI. The junction had 5 bases not matched to a gene; V was cut back by 4 bases and J by 3 bases. The CDR3 length is 15 residues. This chain's CDR3 is CASSQTLAGKETQYF. The CDR3 DNA reads TGTGCCAGCTCACAAACACTAGCGGGGAAAGAGACCCAGTACTTC.

The chain employs TRBV6-5 and TRBJ1-2; 8 nucleotides match TRBD1. Germline V gene sequence: CDR1 MNHEY, CDR2 SVGAGI. The CDR3 covers 13 residues. V trimming: 6 bases; J trimming: 4 bases; junction bases outside the gene matches: 4. CDR3 bases: TGTGCCAGCAGATCTACAGGGGGCTATGGCTACACCTTC. It translates to CASRSTGGYGYTF.

The chain joins TRBV18 to TRBJ1-3; TRBD1 agrees at 7 bases. CDR1 is KGHSH and CDR2 is LQKENI in the germline V gene. J lost 0 bases, V lost 2 bases, and 16 bases had no gene match. The CDR3 length is 20 residues. The CDR3 reads CASSPVGTEMPYHSGNTIYF. The CDR3 bases are TGTGCCAGCTCACCAGTCGGGACAGAAATGCCCTATCACTCTGGAAACACCATATATTTT.

The count of this clone is one. Additional DNA sequences in this sample encode the identical CDR3. The gene calls are TRBV5-6 and TRBJ2-7; 7 positions agree with TRBD1. The CDR3 contains 14 residues. V was pared by 3 bases and J by 0 bases, with 3 bases of the junction left unmatched. Germline assignment: CDR1 SGHDT and CDR2 YYEEEE. The CDR3 here is CASSSTGSSYEQYF. The CDR3 DNA follows: TGTGCCAGCAGCTCGACAGGGAGCTCCTACGAGCAGTACTTC.

This sequence joins TRBV6-6 and TRBJ2-4; 7 bases align to TRBD2. The length of the CDR3 is 16 residues. J was trimmed by 5 bases and V by 6 bases; bases with no gene match: 13. Germline V CDR1 and CDR2: MNHNY, SVGAGI (reference sequence). The CDR3 nucleotides are TGTGCCAGCAGCGGGGAGGGACTACCCCCTCAAAACATTCAGTACTTC. This sequence encodes CASSGEGLPPQNIQYF.

This chain connects TRBV2 to TRBJ2-3; a weak D match, TRBD2 (5 bases). The CDR3 sequence is 13 residues long. The ends were cut back, 6 bases at V and 11 bases at J, with 18 bases in the middle. Germline CDR1 is SNHLY and CDR2 is FYNNEI. CDR3 bases: TGTGCCAGCAGAGCCGAGGAGATCGGGGAGCAGTATTTT. Residues: CASRAEEIGEQYF. Complete variable domain (other parts from reference TRBV2 and TRBJ2-3): EPEVTQTPSHQVTQMGQEVILRCVPISNHLYFYWYRQILGQKVEFLVSFYNNEISEKSEIFDDQFSVERPDGSNFTLKIRSTKLEDSAMYFCASRAEEIGEQYFGPGTRLTVL.